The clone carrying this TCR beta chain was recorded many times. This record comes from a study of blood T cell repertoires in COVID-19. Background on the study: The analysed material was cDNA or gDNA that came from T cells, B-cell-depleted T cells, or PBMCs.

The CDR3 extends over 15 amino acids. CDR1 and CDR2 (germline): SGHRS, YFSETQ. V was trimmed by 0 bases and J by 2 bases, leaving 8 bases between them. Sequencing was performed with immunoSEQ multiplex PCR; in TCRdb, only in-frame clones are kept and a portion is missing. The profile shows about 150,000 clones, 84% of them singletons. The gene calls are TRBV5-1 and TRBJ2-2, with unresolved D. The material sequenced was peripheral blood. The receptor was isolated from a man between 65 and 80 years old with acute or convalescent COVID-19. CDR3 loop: CASSLALGNTGELFF. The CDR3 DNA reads TGCGCCAGCAGCTTGGCCTTGGGCAACACCGGGGAGCTGTTTTTT.